This is a list of T cell receptor beta chains from one sample in a study of T-cell reconstitution after alpha-beta-depleted transplantation in children. TCRdb processed the PCR reads anew with MiXCR; each CDR3 protein has one entry. The data hold around 96,000 distinct CDR3 sequences, with 12% observed a single time. The sample in question was PBMCs from the stem cell graft donor, obtained from the stem cell graft. The source is a human donor who donated a stem cell graft to a child with inherited bone marrow failure. CDR3s include the opening cysteine and the closing phenylalanine or tryptophan. D genes are given only for firm matches. The size field is filled for only some rows; it gives once, few, many or a size class.

-	TRBV4-2	TRBJ1-3	many	CASSQERRISSGNTIYF	TGTGCCAGCAGCCAAGAGCGGCGGATAAGCTCTGGAAACACCATATATTTT
-	TRBV6-5	TRBJ1-1	many	CASRFDELFEAFF	TGTGCCAGCAGATTTGACGAACTCTTTGAAGCTTTCTTT
-	TRBV6-5	TRBJ1-1	many	CASSYQGSTEAFF	TGTGCCAGCAGTTACCAGGGGAGTACTGAAGCTTTCTTT
-	TRBV7-9	TRBJ2-3	many	CAWGEFTDTQYF	TGTGCCTGGGGCGAATTCACAGATACGCAGTATTTT
-	TRBV10-3	TRBJ1-1	many	CAISGVRTTEAFF	TGTGCCATCAGTGGGGTCAGGACCACTGAAGCTTTCTTT
TRBD1	TRBV7-2	TRBJ1-2	many	CASSLGTGKAYGYTF	TGTGCCAGCAGCCTTGGGACAGGGAAGGCCTATGGCTACACCTTC
TRBD1	TRBV7-9	TRBJ1-1	many	CASAPDRGDTEAFF	TGTGCCAGCGCACCGGACAGGGGGGACACTGAAGCTTTCTTT
-	TRBV20-1	TRBJ2-1	many	CSATGPRNEQFF	TGCAGTGCCACGGGCCCACGGAATGAGCAGTTCTTC
-	TRBV20-1	TRBJ1-5	few	CSASEGGQPQHF	TGCAGTGCTAGTGAGGGAGGGCAGCCCCAGCATTTT
-	TRBV6-4	TRBJ1-1	many	CASSRESETEAFF	TGTGCCAGCAGTAGGGAGTCGGAGACTGAAGCTTTCTTT
-	TRBV7-9	TRBJ1-2	-	CASSSSRVGYTF	TGTGCCAGCAGCTCCTCTAGAGTTGGCTACACCTTC
-	TRBV28	TRBJ2-2	many	CASSQTGQVNTGELFF	TGTGCCAGCAGTCAAACAGGGCAAGTGAACACCGGGGAGCTGTTTTTT
-	TRBV7-2	TRBJ1-2	many	CASSSGTAFGYTF	TGTGCCAGCAGCTCCGGGACTGCTTTTGGCTACACCTTC
TRBD1	TRBV6-5	TRBJ1-4	many	CASMGQGPATNEKLFF	TGTGCCAGCATGGGACAGGGGCCTGCAACTAATGAAAAACTGTTTTTT
-	TRBV20-1	TRBJ1-2	many	CSAPKGSANYGYTF	TGCAGTGCTCCGAAAGGCTCGGCTAACTATGGCTACACCTTC
-	TRBV28	TRBJ2-2	-	CATLPGNTGELFF	TGTGCCACCCTCCCGGGGAACACTGGGGAGCTGTTTTTT